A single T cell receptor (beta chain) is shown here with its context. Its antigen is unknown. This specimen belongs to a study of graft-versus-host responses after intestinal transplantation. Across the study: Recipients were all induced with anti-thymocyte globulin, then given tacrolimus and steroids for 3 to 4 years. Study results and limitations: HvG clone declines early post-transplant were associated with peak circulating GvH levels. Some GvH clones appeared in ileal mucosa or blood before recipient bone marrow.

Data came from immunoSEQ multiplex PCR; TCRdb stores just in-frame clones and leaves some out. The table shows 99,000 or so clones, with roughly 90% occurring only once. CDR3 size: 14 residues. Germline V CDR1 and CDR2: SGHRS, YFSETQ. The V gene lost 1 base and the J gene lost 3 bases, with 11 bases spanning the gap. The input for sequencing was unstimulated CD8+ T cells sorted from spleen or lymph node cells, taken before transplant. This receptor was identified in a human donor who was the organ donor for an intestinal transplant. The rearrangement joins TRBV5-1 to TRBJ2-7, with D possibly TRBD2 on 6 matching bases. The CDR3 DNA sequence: TGCGCCAGCAGCTTGACTTTGCGGGACTACGAGCAGTACTTC. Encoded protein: CASSLTLRDYEQYF.